These 13 T cell receptor beta chains originate from one sample sequenced in a study of CD8+CD57+ T cells in acquired aplastic anemia. Profiling of TCR beta VDJ combinations and CDR3 sequences used genomic DNA as template. One entry per CDR3 protein results from TCRdb running MiXCR on the reads. In the table there are around 400,000 distinct CDR3 sequences, 65% to 75% of which are singletons. What was sequenced was sorted CD4+, CD8+, or CD8+CD57+ T cells (not recorded which) from PBMCs. The receptors stem from a human donor in good health, serving as a control.

Details on this clonotype: Since no conserved phenylalanine or tryptophan closes the CDR3, a read error is the likely cause. No DNA is shown, since the ends of the CDR3 on it are uncertain; the CDR3 is the one TCRdb lists. V gene TRBV7-9 combines with J gene TRBJ2-2; the table calls TRBD2, which could not be checked here. The CDR3 spans 13 residues, counting both ends. Per the germline V gene, CDR1 is SEHNR and CDR2 is FQNEAQ (reference sequence). CDR3 region: CASSSGGGGNIFY.

This chain joins TRBV19 and TRBJ1-4; D remains unclear. V dropped 6 bases and J dropped 14 bases, with 22 bases sitting between them. Germline V CDR1 and CDR2: LNHDA, SQIVND (reference sequence). The CDR3 is 14 amino acids. CDR3 bases: TGTGCCAGTAGGTTTGACACTGGTGAGGCACAGCTGTTTTTT. Translation gives CASRFDTGEAQLFF.

Many counts were recorded for this clonotype. The chain has TRBV15 and TRBJ1-4; the D gene is possibly TRBD1 (5 bases). The CDR3 contains 13 residues. Trimming shortened V by 0 bases and J by 7 bases, and 6 bases separated the two germline ends. Germline loops: CDR1 LNHNV, CDR2 YYDKDF (reference sequence). The CDR3, as DNA: TGTGCCACCAGCAGAGACGGGACTGAAAAACTGTTTTTT. Residues: CATSRDGTEKLFF.

The chain combines TRBV6-5 with TRBJ2-3; D ambiguous. Germline-derived CDR1 and CDR2 are MNHEY and SVGAGI. V lost 9 bases, J lost 3 bases, and 7 bases lay in between. This CDR3 region has 11 residues. CDR3 DNA: TGTGCCAGAAGCCTAACAGATACGCAGTATTTT. It is translated as CARSLTDTQYF.

This clonotype has a handful of counts. This chain joins TRBV29-1 and TRBJ1-1; 8 bases agree with TRBD1. V lost 2 bases to trimming and J lost 8 bases; unmatched junction nucleotides: 10. Looked up from germline, CDR1 is SQVTM and CDR2 is ANQGSEA. This CDR3 is 14 amino acids long. As DNA, the CDR3 is TGCAGCGTTGAACATGCGACAGGGGTCGGGGAAGCTTTCTTT. Translation: CSVEHATGVGEAFF.

V gene TRBV5-1 combines with J gene TRBJ2-5; D is unresolved. The CDR3 is 13 residues long. Per germline, CDR1 SGHRS and CDR2 YFSETQ. Trimming stripped 2 bases from V and 4 bases from J, with 9 bases between. The CDR3 DNA reads TGCGCCAGCAGCTTAAGGATGGGAGAGACCCAGTACTTC. Translation: CASSLRMGETQYF.

This chain connects TRBV5-4 to TRBJ2-5; 12 bases line up with TRBD2. The length of the CDR3 is 17 residues. Looked up from germline, CDR1 is SGHNT and CDR2 is YYREEE (reference sequence). J gave up 1 base and V 3 bases, and 7 bases lay outside the gene matches. The CDR3 sequence: CASSSGLAGRTQETQYF. The CDR3 DNA is TGTGCCAGCAGCTCTGGACTAGCGGGACGAACCCAAGAGACCCAGTACTTC.

A single count supports this clonotype. V usage is TRBV5-5 and J usage is TRBJ2-1, with no clear D. CDR1 SGHKS and CDR2 YYEKEE come from the germline V gene (reference sequence). The CDR3 has 15 residues. The germline V and J ends were trimmed by 4 bases and 0 bases, with 11 bases remaining between them. CDR3 loop: CASSPVPVSYNEQFF. As DNA, the CDR3 is TGTGCCAGCAGCCCGGTCCCAGTCTCCTACAATGAGCAGTTCTTC.

V gene TRBV29-1 combines with J gene TRBJ2-1, with D unclear. From germline, CDR1 is SQVTM and CDR2 ANQGSEA. Trimming shortened V by 2 bases and J by 2 bases, and 4 bases separated the two germline ends. The CDR3 totals 12 residues. In DNA form, the CDR3 reads TGCAGCGTTGAACAGACCTACAATGAGCAGTTCTTC. Translated: CSVEQTYNEQFF.

Worth noting for this clonotype: The CDR3 does not end in the conserved phenylalanine or tryptophan, so this is likely a read error. It is unclear where the CDR3 begins or ends on the DNA, so no DNA is shown, and the CDR3 is as TCRdb lists it. The chain joins TRBV15 to TRBJ2-3; the tabulated D call, TRBD1, remains unverified against the DNA. In germline, CDR1 is LNHNV, CDR2 YYDKDF (reference sequence). Both ends counted, the CDR3 spans 16 residues. CDR3 residues: CATSRVKDTGELIFGE.

A remark on this clonotype: The CDR3 does not end in the conserved phenylalanine or tryptophan, so this is likely a read error. The limits of the CDR3 on the DNA are not certain, so only TCRdb's listed CDR3 is given. This rearrangement joins TRBV7-2 to TRBJ1-2; the table's D call, TRBD1, has no DNA check behind it. The CDR3 length is 13 residues, termini included. Looked up from germline, CDR1 is SGHTA and CDR2 is FQGNSA. CDR3 loop: CASSPGGAMNTEA.

V gene TRBV20-1 combines with J gene TRBJ1-4, with D unclear. Germline assignment: CDR1 DFQATT and CDR2 SNEGSKA (reference sequence). CDR3 size: 15 residues. The CDR3 loop reads CSARRKGRSNEKLFF. CDR3 coding DNA: TGCAGCGCTCGCCGTAAGGGTCGGTCTAATGAAAAACTGTTTTTT.

On this clonotype itself: An end of the junction differs from the germline gene, which may be a read error. The chain joins TRBV7-4 to TRBJ1-5; a weak D match, TRBD1 (5 bases). This CDR3 is 15 amino acids long. The germline gives CDR1 SGHVT, CDR2 SQSDAQ. CDR3 nucleotides: TGTGCCAGTAGTTGGTCGGGGGTCGACTATCAGGCCCAGCATTTT. Residues: CASSWSGVDYQAQHF.